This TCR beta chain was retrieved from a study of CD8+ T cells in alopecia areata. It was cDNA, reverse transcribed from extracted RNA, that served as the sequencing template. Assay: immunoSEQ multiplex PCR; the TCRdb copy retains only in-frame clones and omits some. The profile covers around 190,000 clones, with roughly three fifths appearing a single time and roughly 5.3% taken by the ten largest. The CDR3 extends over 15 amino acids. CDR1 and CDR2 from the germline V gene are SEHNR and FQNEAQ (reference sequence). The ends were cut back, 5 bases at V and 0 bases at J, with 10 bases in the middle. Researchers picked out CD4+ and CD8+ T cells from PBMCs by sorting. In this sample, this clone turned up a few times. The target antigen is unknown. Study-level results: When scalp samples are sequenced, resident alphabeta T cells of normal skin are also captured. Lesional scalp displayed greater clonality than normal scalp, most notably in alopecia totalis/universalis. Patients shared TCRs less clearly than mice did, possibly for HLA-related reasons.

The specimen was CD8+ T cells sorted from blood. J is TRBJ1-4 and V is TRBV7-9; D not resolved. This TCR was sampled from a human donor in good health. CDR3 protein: CASSTYGATNEKLFF. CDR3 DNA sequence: TGTGCCAGCAGCACCTACGGTGCAACTAATGAAAAACTGTTTTTT.